This T cell receptor (beta chain) emerged from a study of T cells in localized non-small cell lung cancer. CDR1 and CDR2 (germline): MDHEN, SYDVKM. The ends were cut back, 7 bases at V and 6 bases at J, with 16 bases in the middle. The CDR3 is 14 residues long. Overall study findings and caveats: Measurement of T cell clonality placed uninvolved adjacent lung highest, above the level in tumor. An association was observed between higher blood T cell density and longer overall survival.

The assay was immunoSEQ multiplex PCR, and TCRdb's table has in-frame clones only and misses some. The data show over a thousand clones, around 21% seen once. Free of atypia, the adjacent lung was collected at least 2 cm away from the tumor margin. A word on this clone: Its target is not known.

The rearrangement joins TRBV28 to TRBJ2-4; weak D call: TRBD1 (6 bases). The sample was normal lung tissue next to the tumor, taken before any cancer treatment. This TCR was recovered from a woman between 40 and 69 years old with stage I lung adenocarcinoma. The CDR3 DNA reads as TGTGCCAGCAAAACAACAGGGAGAGGAAACATTCAGTACTTC. Translated, it gives CASKTTGRGNIQYF. Full variable domain (missing parts from reference TRBV28 and TRBJ2-4): DVKVTQSSRYLVKRTGEKVFLECVQDMDHENMFWYRQDPGLGLRLIYFSYDVKMKEKGDIPEGYSVSREKKERFSLILESASTNQTSMYLCASKTTGRGNIQYFGAGTRLSVL.